Shown below are 18 T cell receptor beta chains from a single sample sequenced in a study of blood T cell repertoires in COVID-19. Assay used: immunoSEQ multiplex PCR; TCRdb lists only in-frame clones, some missing. The sample holds some 61,000 clones, 89% seen once. Sequencing input: peripheral blood. These receptors all come from a man in his fifties or sixties with acute or convalescent COVID-19.

The rearrangement uses TRBV14 and TRBJ1-1; D is uncertain. Deletions cut 0 bases from V and 8 bases from J, with 13 bases between. CDR3 length: 14 residues. CDR1 is SGHDN and CDR2 is FVKESK in the germline V gene. In DNA form, the CDR3 reads TGTGCCAGCAGCCAAGAGGGAGGGATCACCGAAGCTTTCTTT. Translation: CASSQEGGITEAFF.

The gene calls are TRBV5-1 and TRBJ1-2; 7 positions agree with TRBD1. CDR1 and CDR2 from the germline V gene are SGHRS and YFSETQ. This CDR3 is built from 13 residues. The trim removed 3 bases at V and 4 bases at J, leaving 3 bases unmatched. The CDR3 sequence: CASSSDRAYGYTF. CDR3 sequence (DNA): TGCGCCAGCAGCTCTGACAGGGCCTATGGCTACACCTTC.

This sequence joins TRBV30 and TRBJ1-5; perhaps TRBD1 as D (6 bases). Trimming left V 0 bases short and J 7 bases short, with 10 bases between. This CDR3 has 13 amino acids. CDR1 and CDR2 from the germline V gene are GTSNPN and SVGIG (reference sequence). The CDR3: CAWSVEGVQPQHF. As DNA, the CDR3 is TGTGCCTGGAGTGTTGAGGGGGTACAGCCCCAGCATTTT.

The rearrangement joins TRBV10-3 to TRBJ1-4; 7 nucleotides line up with TRBD1. This CDR3 spans 14 amino acids. After removal of 5 bases from V and 6 bases from J, the junction contained 6 bases not matched to a gene. From germline, CDR1 is ENHRY and CDR2 SYGVKD. The CDR3 DNA follows: TGTGCCATCAGTACAGGGGCACAGTATGAAAAACTGTTTTTT. It codes for CAISTGAQYEKLFF.

The rearrangement uses TRBV21-1 and TRBJ1-5; TRBD1, the table's D call, was not compared with the DNA. TRBV21-1 is an annotated pseudogene. The CDR3 is 17 amino acids. The CDR3 reads CASIGTDYEKNNQPQHF. The DNA for the CDR3 is TGTGCCAGCATAGGGACAGACTACGAAAAGAACAATCAGCCCCAGCATTTT.

V usage is TRBV30 and J usage is TRBJ1-2, with a possible D match to TRBD1 (6 bases). V was trimmed by 4 bases and J by 7 bases, leaving 13 bases between them. CDR1 and CDR2 from the germline V gene are GTSNPN and SVGIG (reference sequence). CDR3 length: 12 residues. This CDR3 reads CAWTQGLGGYTF. The CDR3 DNA reads as TGTGCCTGGACCCAGGGGTTAGGTGGCTACACCTTC.

This chain joins TRBV28 and TRBJ2-7; 9 positions agree with TRBD1. CDR1 is MDHEN, CDR2 SYDVKM, per germline. Trimming cost V 7 bases and J 0 bases; bases outside gene matches: 7. The CDR3 is 15 residues long. As DNA, the CDR3 is TGTGCCAGCACCACCACAGGGGGCCCCTCCTACGAGCAGTACTTC. This encodes CASTTTGGPSYEQYF.

J is TRBJ2-3 and V is TRBV7-9, with 10 nucleotides matching TRBD2. Germline CDR1 and CDR2: SEHNR and FQNEAQ (reference sequence). V dropped 5 bases and J dropped 9; count of bases not matched to a gene: 11. The CDR3 is 15 amino acids. Here the CDR3 reads CASSRTSGAPPTQYF. In DNA, the CDR3 is TGTGCCAGCAGCCGAACTAGCGGGGCCCCTCCAACGCAGTATTTT.

This chain joins TRBV24-1 and TRBJ2-6; a possible D gene is TRBD1 (5 bases). Germline CDR1 KGHDR, CDR2 SFDVKD. V dropped 9 bases and J dropped 2 bases, with 16 bases sitting between them. This CDR3 region has 16 residues. The CDR3 DNA reads as TGTGCCACCTCTCCAGGGATCATCACTGGGGCCAACGTCCTGACTTTC. It codes for CATSPGIITGANVLTF.

The chain combines TRBV24-1 with TRBJ2-7; 7 nucleotides agree with TRBD1. Germline V gives CDR1 KGHDR, CDR2 SFDVKD. The V segment lost 6 bases and the J segment 4 bases; nucleotides outside the gene matches: 11. The CDR3 spans 15 residues. The CDR3 DNA is TGTGCCACCAGTTGGGACAAGGGGGCGCGGTACGAGCAGTACTTC. Amino acids: CATSWDKGARYEQYF.

This chain links TRBV3-1 (or the pseudogene TRBV3-2) with TRBJ1-1; tentatively, D is TRBD1 (6 bases). The CDR3 extends over 15 amino acids. The V and J ends lost 4 bases and 0 bases respectively, with 12 bases between them. Germline-derived CDR1 and CDR2 are LGHDT and YNNKEL (reference sequence). CDR3 region: CASSPPQGVNTEAFF. CDR3 in DNA: TGTGCCAGCAGCCCCCCACAGGGCGTGAACACTGAAGCTTTCTTT.

The CDR3 bases are TGTGCCAGCAGTTTCTCCTGGACAGGGCGGAATCAGCCCCAGCATTTT. As protein: CASSFSWTGRNQPQHF. The chain links TRBV27 to TRBJ1-5; 8 bases match TRBD1. Trimming cost V 3 bases and J 4 bases; bases outside gene matches: 8. This CDR3 comprises 16 residues. Germline loops: CDR1 MNHEY, CDR2 SMNVEV (reference sequence).

The chain recombines TRBV6-5 with TRBJ1-1; D possibly corresponds to TRBD1 (5 bases). The CDR3 has 13 residues. V was trimmed by 7 bases and J by 5 bases, leaving 14 bases between them. The germline CDR1 and CDR2 sequences are MNHEY and SVGAGI. CDR3 nucleotide sequence: TGTGCCAGCATGGGCGGCGGGGGTACTGAAGCTTTCTTT. Encoded protein: CASMGGGGTEAFF.

The CDR3 region has the DNA TGTGCCAGCAGTTTAAACGGGGGCTCCTACGAGCAGTACTTC. This gives the protein CASSLNGGSYEQYF. The V call is TRBV27, the J call TRBJ2-7, with D perhaps matching TRBD2 (6 bases). Germline V lookup: CDR1 MNHEY, CDR2 SMNVEV (reference sequence). This CDR3 is 14 amino acids long. V was pared by 2 bases and J by 0 bases, with 8 bases between.

The chain is built from TRBV6-1 and TRBJ1-1; no reliable D call. The V gene lost 3 bases and the J gene lost 3 bases, with 11 bases spanning the gap. This CDR3 region has 14 residues. Germline V gives CDR1 MNHNS, CDR2 SASEGT. CDR3 coding DNA: TGTGCCAGCAGTGAGACCCGGGTCCACACTGAAGCTTTCTTT. Translation: CASSETRVHTEAFF.

The rearrangement links TRBV24-1 to TRBJ1-5; TRBD1 matches at 7 bases. Germline CDR1 and CDR2: KGHDR and SFDVKD. The CDR3 extends over 14 amino acids. V lost 6 bases to trimming and J lost 6 bases; unmatched junction nucleotides: 7. The CDR3 sequence is CATSSGQSIQPQHF. The DNA for the CDR3 is TGTGCCACCAGTTCGGGACAGTCGATTCAGCCCCAGCATTTT.

This clone came up once. This chain joins TRBV7-8 and TRBJ2-2; 7 positions match TRBD1. This CDR3 comprises 14 residues. V shed 5 bases, J shed 5 bases, and the junction held 5 bases outside the gene matches. Germline V gene sequence: CDR1 SGHVS, CDR2 FQNEAQ. CDR3 amino acids: CASSPTGVTGELFF. For the CDR3, the DNA is TGTGCCAGCAGCCCTACAGGGGTGACCGGGGAGCTGTTTTTT.

This clone was seen a single time. This rearrangement joins TRBV6-5 to TRBJ1-3, with D hard to call. V lost 5 bases, J lost 11 bases, and 16 bases lay in between. Germline CDR1 MNHEY, CDR2 SVGAGI. This CDR3 contains 13 residues. CDR3 DNA sequence: TGTGCCAGCAGTCCCGATGGAGCCGGTTCCATATATTTT. The encoded protein is CASSPDGAGSIYF.